Listed below are T cell receptor beta chains from one sample, sequenced in a study of blood T cell repertoires in COVID-19. Repertoires were generated with immunoSEQ multiplex PCR, while TCRdb's copy carries only in-frame clones and drops some. The sample has some 93,000 clones, 70% to 85% seen once. Specimen: peripheral blood. These receptor sequences come from a man aged 65 to 79 with acute or convalescent COVID-19. CDR3s include the opening cysteine and the closing phenylalanine or tryptophan. The D gene is left open where the match is weak. Clone size is shown for a subset of rows, as once, few, many or a class of expanded clone.

NA,TRBV18,NA,TRBJ2-5,CASSPQEYQETQYF,TGTGCCAGCTCACCACAGGAGTACCAAGAGACCCAGTACTTC
TRBD1,TRBV2,NA,TRBJ2-6,CASRTRQGGNAGANVLTF,TGTGCCAGTCGTACAAGACAGGGTGGCAACGCTGGGGCCAACGTCCTGACTTTC
NA,TRBV6-2/TRBV6-3,NA,TRBJ2-3,CASSYGGSLAVSTQYF,TGTGCCAGCAGTTACGGGGGCAGCCTCGCGGTTAGTACGCAGTATTTT
NA,TRBV23-1,NA,TRBJ1-1,CASSATRSEENTEAFF,TGCGCCAGCAGCGCGACCAGGTCGGAAGAGAACACTGAAGCTTTCTTT
NA,TRBV2,NA,TRBJ2-2,CASSQGHTGELFF,TGTGCCAGCAGTCAGGGGCACACCGGGGAGCTGTTTTTT
NA,TRBV4-3,NA,TRBJ1-5,CASSQEWTSNQPQHF,TGCGCCAGCAGCCAAGAATGGACATCCAATCAGCCCCAGCATTTT
NA,TRBV11-2,NA,TRBJ1-1,CASSLFHSRGTEAFF,TGTGCCAGCAGTTTATTCCATTCCCGGGGCACTGAAGCTTTCTTT
NA,TRBV15,NA,TRBJ1-6,CATSRGGSSYNSPLHF,TGTGCCACCAGCAGGGGAGGGAGCTCCTATAATTCACCCCTCCACTTT
TRBD2,TRBV7-2,NA,TRBJ2-3,CASSLSLAGDGSDTQYF,TGTGCCAGCAGCTTAAGTCTAGCGGGAGACGGGTCAGATACGCAGTATTTT
NA,TRBV29-1,NA,TRBJ1-1,CSVALGGNTEAFF,TGCAGCGTTGCGTTGGGAGGGAACACTGAAGCTTTCTTT
NA,TRBV19,few,TRBJ2-1,CASSIVPDRNEQFF,TGTGCCAGTAGTATAGTCCCCGACAGGAATGAGCAGTTCTTC
NA,TRBV27,NA,TRBJ2-7,CASSSYYEQYF,TGTGCCAGCAGTTCCTACTACGAGCAGTACTTC
TRBD2,TRBV5-1,NA,TRBJ2-3,CASSLRLGGYSTDTQYF,TGCGCCAGCAGCTTGCGATTGGGGGGGTATAGCACAGATACGCAGTATTTT
TRBD1,TRBV6-1,NA,TRBJ1-1,CASRTGATEAFF,TGTGCCAGCAGAACAGGGGCCACTGAAGCTTTCTTT
TRBD1,TRBV19,NA,TRBJ1-2,CASSEQGNYGYTF,TGTGCCAGTAGTGAACAGGGGAACTATGGCTACACCTTC
TRBD1,TRBV2,NA,TRBJ1-1,CAGKDRDVRAGETFF,TGTGCCGGAAAGGACAGGGATGTAAGGGCAGGTGAAACTTTCTTT
TRBD2,TRBV6-1,NA,TRBJ2-3,CASSGAGVTTDTQYF,TGTGCCAGCAGTGGAGCGGGAGTGACGACAGATACGCAGTATTTT
NA,TRBV4-1,few,TRBJ1-1,CASRFQGAPNTEAFF,TGCGCCAGCAGGTTCCAAGGGGCGCCGAACACTGAAGCTTTCTTT
TRBD2,TRBV4-1,NA,TRBJ2-1,CASSHLAGTSSYNEQFF,TGCGCCAGCAGCCATCTCGCCGGGACTAGCTCCTACAATGAGCAGTTCTTC
TRBD2,TRBV19,once,TRBJ2-2,CASMKAGGVLGELFF,TGTGCCAGTATGAAGGCGGGAGGTGTCCTCGGGGAGCTGTTTTTT
NA,TRBV19,NA,TRBJ2-7,CASSAGTSDYEQYF,TGTGCCAGTAGTGCCGGGACTTCAGACTACGAGCAGTACTTC
TRBD2,TRBV7-3,NA,TRBJ2-7,CASSLNGGGYEQYF,TGTGCCAGCAGCTTAAACGGGGGAGGGTACGAGCAGTACTTC
TRBD1,TRBV30,NA,TRBJ1-1,CAWSTGQGRTEAFF,TGTGCCTGGAGTACGGGACAGGGGAGGACTGAAGCTTTCTTT
NA,TRBV18,NA,TRBJ1-5,CASSRGDNQPQHF,TGTGCCAGCTCACGTGGAGACAATCAGCCCCAGCATTTT
NA,TRBV18,many,TRBJ1-1,CASSPGGLNTEAFF,TGTGCCAGCTCACCGGGGGGTCTGAACACTGAAGCTTTCTTT
TRBD2,TRBV27,NA,TRBJ2-1,CASKRSGSSYNEQFF,TGTGCCAGCAAAAGGAGCGGGAGCTCCTACAATGAGCAGTTCTTC
NA,TRBV12-5,NA,TRBJ2-1,CASEDGVLDEQFF,TGTGCTAGTGAAGACGGGGTTCTCGATGAGCAGTTCTTC